This TCR beta chain was recovered during a study of cytotoxic CD8 clonotypes in ibrutinib-treated CLL. Study at large: Partial responses numbered about 24 and complete responses 2; after a median around 74 months, roughly 14 stayed remitted and about twelve progressed. Study outcomes and limitations: Public clonotypes (which were uncommon) either contracted or remained stable on treatment. Patients had baseline clonality above age-matched healthy donors, and this clonality moved with circulating CD8+ T-cell counts. Clonality grew at ibrutinib response; at progression, it decreased back toward baseline.

Only in-frame clones appear in the TCRdb table, and some are missing; sequencing was by immunoSEQ multiplex PCR. The table records around 310,000 clones, roughly 85% of them present only once. A note on this clone: The antigen remains unidentified.

The CDR3 totals 14 residues. V gave up 4 bases and J gave up 1 base, with 10 bases separating them. Germline V gene lookup returns CDR1 LNHDA and CDR2 SQIVND (reference sequence). The rearrangement joins TRBV19 to TRBJ1-1; no reliable D call. The sequence was obtained from a human donor with chronic lymphocytic leukemia. Here the sequenced sample was PBMCs, taken before ibrutinib treatment. CDR3 loop: CASSTPPENTEAFF. The CDR3, as DNA: TGTGCCAGTAGTACCCCCCCCGAGAACACTGAAGCTTTCTTT.